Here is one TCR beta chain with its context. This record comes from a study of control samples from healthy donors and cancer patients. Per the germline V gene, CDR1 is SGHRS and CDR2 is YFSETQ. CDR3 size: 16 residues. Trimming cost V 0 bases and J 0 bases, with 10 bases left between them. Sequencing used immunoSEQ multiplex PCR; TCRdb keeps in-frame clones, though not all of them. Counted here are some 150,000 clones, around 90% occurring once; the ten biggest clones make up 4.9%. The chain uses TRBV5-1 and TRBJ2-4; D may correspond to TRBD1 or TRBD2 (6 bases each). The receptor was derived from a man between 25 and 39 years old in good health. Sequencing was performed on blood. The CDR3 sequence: CASSLDGGGAKNIQYF. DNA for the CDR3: TGCGCCAGCAGCTTGGACGGGGGCGGAGCCAAAAACATTCAGTACTTC.